Reported below is one TCR beta chain. Its binding antigen is unknown. The input lacks base qualities; no much larger clone sits a single base away. The data were produced on an Illumina HiSeq 1500. TCRdb took the public reads, trimmed them with fastp at Q25, ran MiXCR for clone calling and kept in-frame beta chains. Each entry is one CDR3 protein sequence, shown with its most common DNA and genes. The sample table contains 450,000 to 600,000 distinct CDR3 sequences; only one count was recorded for approximately 10% of them. The ten top clones hold roughly 10% of the sample. Trimming costs V 4 bases and J 0 bases, and their ends lie 17 bases apart. Via the germline V gene (reference sequence), CDR1 is MNHEY and CDR2 SMNVEV. Inclusive of the bounding cysteine and phenylalanine, the CDR3 is 17 residues long. This entry keeps only the CDR3 DNA: 51 bases, framed from base 1. The entry originates in a study of T cell repertoires in cytomegalovirus infection (dated by TCRdb to between 2018 and 2021). For the study in its entirety: Donor HLA type was relevant to the analysis, as public TCR beta signatures indicated carriage of CMV infection together with the matching HLA type.

Here is what the overall study found, with its caveats: Cumulative frequency of public TCR beta family members discriminated carriers of CMV infection plus the relevant HLA type in this cohort and an independent approximately 400-donor cohort. In the ex vivo response, HLA-C-restricted CMV-specific TCR beta clonotypes were dominant, and in two of eight donors the single most frequent clonotype came from this HLA-C-restricted group.

This receptor was obtained from a human donor in good health (CMV status not recorded). Some clones in this sample may be carry-over from other donors' samples. The V and J genes are TRBV27 and TRBJ2-3, with the D gene call left open. Sequencing was carried out using PBMCs. The CDR3 reads as follows: CASSSPSALTSTDTQYF. The DNA sequence follows: TGTGCCAGCAGTTCTCCCTCCGCGCTCACTAGCACAGATACGCAGTATTTT.